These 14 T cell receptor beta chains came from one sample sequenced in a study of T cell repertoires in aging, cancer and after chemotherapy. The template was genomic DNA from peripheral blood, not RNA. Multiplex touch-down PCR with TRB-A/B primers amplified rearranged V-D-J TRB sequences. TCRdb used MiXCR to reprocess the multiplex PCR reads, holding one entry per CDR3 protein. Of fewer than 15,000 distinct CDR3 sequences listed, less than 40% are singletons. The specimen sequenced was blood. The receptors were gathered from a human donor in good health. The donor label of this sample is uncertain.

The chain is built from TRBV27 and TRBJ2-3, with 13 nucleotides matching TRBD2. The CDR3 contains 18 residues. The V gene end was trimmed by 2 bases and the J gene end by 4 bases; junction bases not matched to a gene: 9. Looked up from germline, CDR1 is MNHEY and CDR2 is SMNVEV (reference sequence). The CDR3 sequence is CASSLRPGLAGFADTQYF. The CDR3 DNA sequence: TGTGCCAGCAGTTTAAGACCGGGACTAGCGGGATTTGCAGATACGCAGTATTTT.

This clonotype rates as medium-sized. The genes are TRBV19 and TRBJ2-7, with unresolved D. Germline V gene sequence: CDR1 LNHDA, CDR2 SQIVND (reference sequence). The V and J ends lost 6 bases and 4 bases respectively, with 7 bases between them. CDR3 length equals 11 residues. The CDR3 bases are TGTGCCAGTAGAGTGGGGTACGAGCAGTACTTC. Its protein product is CASRVGYEQYF.

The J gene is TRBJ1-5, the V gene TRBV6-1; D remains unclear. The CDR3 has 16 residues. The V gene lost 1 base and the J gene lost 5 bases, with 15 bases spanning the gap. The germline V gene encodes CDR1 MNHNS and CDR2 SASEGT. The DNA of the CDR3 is TGTGCCAGCAGTGAAGTCCAAGTGGGTCCATATCAGCCCCAGCATTTT. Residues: CASSEVQVGPYQPQHF.

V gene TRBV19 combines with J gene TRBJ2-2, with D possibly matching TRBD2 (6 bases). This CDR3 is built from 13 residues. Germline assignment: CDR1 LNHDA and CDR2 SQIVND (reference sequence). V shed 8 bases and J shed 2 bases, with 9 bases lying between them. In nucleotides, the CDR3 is TGTGCCAGTGCGGGGATCAACACCGGGGAGCTGTTTTTT. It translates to CASAGINTGELFF.

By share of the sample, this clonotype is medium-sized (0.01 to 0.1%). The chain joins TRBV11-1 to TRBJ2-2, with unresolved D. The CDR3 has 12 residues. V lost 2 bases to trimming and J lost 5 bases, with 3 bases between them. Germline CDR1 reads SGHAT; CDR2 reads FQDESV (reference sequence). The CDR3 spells CASSLRTGELFF. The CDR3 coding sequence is TGTGCCAGCAGCTTAAGAACCGGGGAGCTGTTTTTT.

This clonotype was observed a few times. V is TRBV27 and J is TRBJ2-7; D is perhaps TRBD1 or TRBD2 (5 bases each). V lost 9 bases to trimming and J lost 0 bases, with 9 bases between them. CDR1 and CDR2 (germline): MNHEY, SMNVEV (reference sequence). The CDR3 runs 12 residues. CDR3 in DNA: TGTGCCAGGGGACGTAGCTCCTACGAGCAGTACTTC. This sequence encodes CARGRSSYEQYF.

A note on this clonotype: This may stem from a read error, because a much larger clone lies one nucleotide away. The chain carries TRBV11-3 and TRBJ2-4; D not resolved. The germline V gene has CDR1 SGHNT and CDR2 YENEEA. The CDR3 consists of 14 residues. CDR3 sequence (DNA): TGTGCCTGCAGCCGAGACCGGGCCAAAAACATTCAGTACTTC. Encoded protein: CACSRDRAKNIQYF.

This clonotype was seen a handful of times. The CDR3 nucleotides are TGTGCCTGGACACTAGCGGGGGTCACCTACGAGCAGTACTTC. It codes for CAWTLAGVTYEQYF. The chain combines TRBV30 with TRBJ2-7; 11 bases line up with TRBD2. The junction had 4 bases not matched to a gene; V was cut back by 4 bases and J by 2 bases. The CDR3 totals 14 residues. Germline V lookup: CDR1 GTSNPN, CDR2 SVGIG (reference sequence). The full variable domain, completed using reference TRBV30 and TRBJ2-7, is SQTIHQWPATLVQPVGSPLSLECTVEGTSNPNLYWYRQAAGRGLQLLFYSVGIGQISSEVPQNLSASRPQDRQFILSSKKLLLSDSGFYLCAWTLAGVTYEQYFGPGTRLTVT.

CDR3 amino acids: CASSLGEGLYGYTF. CDR3 DNA sequence: TGTGCCAGCAGCTTAGGGGAGGGACTGTATGGCTACACCTTC. The chain uses TRBV7-9 and TRBJ1-2; possibly TRBD1 for D (5 bases). Trimming took 1 base from V and 5 from J, leaving 11 bases between them. CDR1 SEHNR and CDR2 FQNEAQ come from the germline V gene (reference sequence). The CDR3 is made up of 14 amino acids.

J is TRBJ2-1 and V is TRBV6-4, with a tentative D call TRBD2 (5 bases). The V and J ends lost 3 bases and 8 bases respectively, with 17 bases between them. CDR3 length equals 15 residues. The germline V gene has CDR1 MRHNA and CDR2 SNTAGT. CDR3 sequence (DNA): TGTGCCAGCAGTGAGAAAAGCGGTAACTGGGATGAGCAGTTCTTC. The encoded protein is CASSEKSGNWDEQFF.

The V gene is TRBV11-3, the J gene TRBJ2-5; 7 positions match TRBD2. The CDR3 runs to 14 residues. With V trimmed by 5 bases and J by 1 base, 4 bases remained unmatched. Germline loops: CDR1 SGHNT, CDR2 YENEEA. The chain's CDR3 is CASSKLAFQETQYF. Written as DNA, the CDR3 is TGTGCCAGCAGCAAACTAGCGTTCCAAGAGACCCAGTACTTC.

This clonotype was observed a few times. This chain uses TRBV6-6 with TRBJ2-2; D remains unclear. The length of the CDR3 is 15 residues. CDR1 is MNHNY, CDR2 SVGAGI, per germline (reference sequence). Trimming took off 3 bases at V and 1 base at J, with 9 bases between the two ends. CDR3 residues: CASSYGSGNTGELFF. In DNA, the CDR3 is TGTGCCAGCAGTTATGGCAGTGGGAACACCGGGGAGCTGTTTTTT.

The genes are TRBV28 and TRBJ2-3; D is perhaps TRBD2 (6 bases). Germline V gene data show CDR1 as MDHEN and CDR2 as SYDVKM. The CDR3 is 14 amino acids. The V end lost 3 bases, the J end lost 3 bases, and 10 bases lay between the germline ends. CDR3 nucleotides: TGTGCCAGCAGTTTGGTAGCGGTTACAGATACGCAGTATTTT. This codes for CASSLVAVTDTQYF.

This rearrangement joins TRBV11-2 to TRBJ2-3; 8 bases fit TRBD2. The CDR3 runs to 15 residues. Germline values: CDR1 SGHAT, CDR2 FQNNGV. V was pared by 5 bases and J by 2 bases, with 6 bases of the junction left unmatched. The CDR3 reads CASSPRTSYTDTQYF. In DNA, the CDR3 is TGTGCCAGCAGCCCACGGACTAGCTACACAGATACGCAGTATTTT.